The text below deals with one TCR beta chain. This table comes from immunoSEQ multiplex PCR, and its TCRdb copy is limited to in-frame clones, with some not included. This table holds about 330,000 clones, roughly 86% found once. This entry belongs to a study of blood T cell repertoires in COVID-19. The wider study: There were acute and convalescent COVID-19 samples, and they came from the United States, Italy and Spain.

Membership in each cohort depended on participant-reported clinical history. Donors of Cohort 3 who recovered were those that had two negative PCRs, clearance, or symptom resolution. J gave up 3 bases and V 7 bases, and 4 bases lay outside the gene matches. The germline V gene has CDR1 SGHTA and CDR2 FQGNSA. The CDR3 covers 15 residues. Sample: PBMCs or T cells enriched from blood (not recorded which). This TCR was recovered from a woman aged 25 to 39 who had recovered from COVID-19. The J gene is TRBJ2-1, the V gene TRBV7-2; 12 bases align to TRBD2. The CDR3 DNA follows: TGTGCCAGCAAAGAGACTAGCGGGGGCTACAATGAGCAGTTCTTC. Its translation: CASKETSGGYNEQFF.